This T cell receptor (beta chain) was sequenced for a study of blood T cells in healthy people across ages. Primers used in a second PCR of about 6 to 12 cycles were a sample-barcoded 5' primer and a J-beta primer mix. TCRdb re-called the 5' RACE reads with MiXCR, one entry per CDR3 protein. The sample carries hundreds of thousands of distinct CDR3 sequences, approximately 59% recorded once. Germline lookup yields CDR1 SGHDN and CDR2 FVKESK. The CDR3 is made up of 12 amino acids. V was pared by 1 base and J by 6 bases, with 4 bases between. This clonotype was picked up a small number of times. This clonotype was sampled from a man between 60 and 75 years old in good health. The chain has TRBV14 and TRBJ2-1; no clear D. The sequenced material came from blood. The CDR3 loop reads CASSQVSNEQFF. The CDR3 region has the DNA TGTGCCAGCAGCCAAGTTTCCAATGAGCAGTTCTTC.